This T cell receptor (beta chain) was sequenced during a study of T-cell reconstitution after alpha-beta-depleted transplantation in children. With respect to this clonotype: Its target is not known.

Study results and limitations: By one year post-transplant, T-cell counts and diversity largely arose from T cells that were newly produced. Alpha-beta T cells about two months after transplant reportedly derived from several hundred expanded graft clones. The study traced high day-60 TCRbeta diversity in some patients to surviving recipient T cells and thymic progenitors.

Preparation of the TCRbeta library involved a method that used unique molecular identifiers. TCRdb passed the PCR reads through MiXCR, listing each CDR3 protein once. The table lists about 310,000 distinct CDR3 sequences, around 25% of them singletons. The CDR3 sequence is 15 residues long. V trimming: 0 bases; J trimming: 7 bases; junction bases outside the gene matches: 4. CDR1 MNHEY and CDR2 SVGAGI come from the germline V gene. This TCR was recovered from a male patient under 18 who had a stem cell transplant for acute lymphoblastic leukemia, so the T cells may come from the graft donor. The chain employs TRBV6-5 and TRBJ2-1; 9 bases agree with TRBD2. The sequencing here drew on PBMCs, mostly from graft donor cells, taken 180 days after TCRalphabeta/CD19-depleted stem cell transplant. The CDR3 loop is CASSYSAGGGNEQFF. For the CDR3, the DNA is TGTGCCAGCAGTTACTCGGCGGGGGGGGGAAATGAGCAGTTCTTC.